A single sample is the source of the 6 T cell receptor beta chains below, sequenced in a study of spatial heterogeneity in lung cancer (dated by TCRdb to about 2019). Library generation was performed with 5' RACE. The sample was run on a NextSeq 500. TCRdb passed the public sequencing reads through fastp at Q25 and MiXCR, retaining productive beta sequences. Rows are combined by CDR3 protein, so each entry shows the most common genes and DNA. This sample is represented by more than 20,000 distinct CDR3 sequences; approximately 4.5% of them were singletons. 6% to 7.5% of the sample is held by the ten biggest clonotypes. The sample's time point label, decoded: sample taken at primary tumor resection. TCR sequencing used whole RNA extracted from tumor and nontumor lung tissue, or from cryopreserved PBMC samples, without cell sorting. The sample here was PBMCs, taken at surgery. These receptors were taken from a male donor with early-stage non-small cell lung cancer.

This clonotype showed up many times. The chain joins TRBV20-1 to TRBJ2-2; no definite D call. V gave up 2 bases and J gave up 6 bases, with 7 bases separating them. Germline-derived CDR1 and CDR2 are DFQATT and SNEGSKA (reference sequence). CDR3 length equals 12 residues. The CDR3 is CSARRVPGELFF. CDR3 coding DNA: TGCAGTGCTAGAAGGGTCCCCGGGGAGCTGTTTTTT.

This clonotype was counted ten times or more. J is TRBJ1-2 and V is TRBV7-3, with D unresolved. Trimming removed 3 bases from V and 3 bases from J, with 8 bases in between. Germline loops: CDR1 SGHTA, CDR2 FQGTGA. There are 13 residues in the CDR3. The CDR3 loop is CASSFNQYYGYTF. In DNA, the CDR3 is TGTGCCAGCAGCTTTAATCAGTACTATGGCTACACCTTC.

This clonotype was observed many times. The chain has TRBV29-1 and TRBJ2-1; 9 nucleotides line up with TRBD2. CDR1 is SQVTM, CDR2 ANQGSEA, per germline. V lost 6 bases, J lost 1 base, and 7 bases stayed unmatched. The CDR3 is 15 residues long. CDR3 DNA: TGCAGCGTCGGGAGCGGGGGGAGATCCTACAATGAGCAGTTCTTC. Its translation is CSVGSGGRSYNEQFF.

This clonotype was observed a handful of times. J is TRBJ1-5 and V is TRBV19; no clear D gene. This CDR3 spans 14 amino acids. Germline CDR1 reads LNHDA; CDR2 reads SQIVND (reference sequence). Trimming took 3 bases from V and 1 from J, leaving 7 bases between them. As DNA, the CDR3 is TGTGCCAGTAGTATGGGATTAAGCAATCAGCCCCAGCATTTT. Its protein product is CASSMGLSNQPQHF.

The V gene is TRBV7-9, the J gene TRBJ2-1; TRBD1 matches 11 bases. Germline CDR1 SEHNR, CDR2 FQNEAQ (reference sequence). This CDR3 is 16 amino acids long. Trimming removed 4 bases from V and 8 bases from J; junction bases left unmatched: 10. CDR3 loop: CASSSPGRTGGHEQFF. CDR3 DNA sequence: TGTGCCAGCAGCTCGCCGGGAAGGACAGGGGGCCATGAGCAGTTCTTC.

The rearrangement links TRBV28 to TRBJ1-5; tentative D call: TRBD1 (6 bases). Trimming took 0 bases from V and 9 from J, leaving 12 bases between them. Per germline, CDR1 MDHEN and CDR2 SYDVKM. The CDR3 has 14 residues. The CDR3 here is CASSLWTGAGPQHF. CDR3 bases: TGTGCCAGCAGTTTATGGACAGGCGCGGGGCCCCAGCATTTT.